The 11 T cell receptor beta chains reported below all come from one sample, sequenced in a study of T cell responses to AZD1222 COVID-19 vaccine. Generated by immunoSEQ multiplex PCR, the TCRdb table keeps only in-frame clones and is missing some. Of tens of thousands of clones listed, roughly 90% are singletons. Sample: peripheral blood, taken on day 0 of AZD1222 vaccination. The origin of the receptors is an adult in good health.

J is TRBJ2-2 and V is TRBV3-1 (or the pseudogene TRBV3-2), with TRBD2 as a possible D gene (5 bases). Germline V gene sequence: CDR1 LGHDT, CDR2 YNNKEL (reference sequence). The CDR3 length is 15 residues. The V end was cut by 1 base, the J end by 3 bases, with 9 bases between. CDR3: CASSQGLAYTGELFF. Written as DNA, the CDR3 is TGTGCCAGCAGCCAAGGCCTAGCTTACACCGGGGAGCTGTTTTTT.

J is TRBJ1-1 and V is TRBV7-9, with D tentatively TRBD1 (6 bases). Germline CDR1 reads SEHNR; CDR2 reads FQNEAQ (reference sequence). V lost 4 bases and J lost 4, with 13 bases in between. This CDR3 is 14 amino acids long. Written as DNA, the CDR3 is TGTGCCAGCAGCTCCCGGGCAGGGGCCACTGAAGCTTTCTTT. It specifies CASSSRAGATEAFF. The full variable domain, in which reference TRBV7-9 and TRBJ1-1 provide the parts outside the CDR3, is DTGVSQNPRHKITKRGQNVTFRCDPISEHNRLYWYRQTLGQGPEFLTYFQNEAQLEKSRLLSDRFSAERPKGSFSTLEIQRTEQGDSAMYLCASSSRAGATEAFFGQGTRLTVV.

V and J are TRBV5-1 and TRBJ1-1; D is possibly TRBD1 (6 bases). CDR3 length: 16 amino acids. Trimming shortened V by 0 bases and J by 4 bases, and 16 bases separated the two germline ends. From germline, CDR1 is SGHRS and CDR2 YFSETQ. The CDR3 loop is CASSLDGTWIGTEAFF. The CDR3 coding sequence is TGCGCCAGCAGCTTGGACGGGACATGGATCGGCACTGAAGCTTTCTTT.

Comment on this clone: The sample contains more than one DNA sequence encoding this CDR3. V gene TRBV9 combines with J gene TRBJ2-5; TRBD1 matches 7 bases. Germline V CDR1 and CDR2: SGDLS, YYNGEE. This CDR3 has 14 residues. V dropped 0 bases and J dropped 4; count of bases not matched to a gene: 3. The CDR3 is CASSVGQGRETQYF. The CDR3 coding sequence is TGTGCCAGCAGCGTAGGACAGGGCCGAGAGACCCAGTACTTC.

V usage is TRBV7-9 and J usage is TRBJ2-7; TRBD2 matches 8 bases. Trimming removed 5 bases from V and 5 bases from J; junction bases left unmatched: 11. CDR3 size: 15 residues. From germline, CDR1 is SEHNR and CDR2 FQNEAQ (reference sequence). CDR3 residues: CASSPFTGRAHEQYF. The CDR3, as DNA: TGTGCCAGCAGCCCTTTTACCGGGAGGGCCCACGAGCAGTACTTC.

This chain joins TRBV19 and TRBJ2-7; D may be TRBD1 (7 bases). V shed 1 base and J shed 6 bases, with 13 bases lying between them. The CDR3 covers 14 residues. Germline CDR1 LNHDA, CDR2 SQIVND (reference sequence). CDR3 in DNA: TGTGCCAGTAGTATAGTTGGAGGGGGCGCCGAGCAGTACTTC. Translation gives CASSIVGGGAEQYF.

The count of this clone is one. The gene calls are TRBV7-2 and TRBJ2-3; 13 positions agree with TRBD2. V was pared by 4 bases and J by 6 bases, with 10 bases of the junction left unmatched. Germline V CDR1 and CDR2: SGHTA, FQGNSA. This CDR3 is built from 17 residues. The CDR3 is CASSSGLAGVIEDTQYF. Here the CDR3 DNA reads TGTGCCAGCAGCTCCGGACTAGCGGGAGTAATAGAGGATACGCAGTATTTT.

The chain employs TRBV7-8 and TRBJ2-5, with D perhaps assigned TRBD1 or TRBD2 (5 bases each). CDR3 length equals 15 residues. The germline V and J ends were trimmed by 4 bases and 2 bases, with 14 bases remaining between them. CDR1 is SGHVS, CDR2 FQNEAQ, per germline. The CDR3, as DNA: TGTGCCAGCAGCTCAAACTGGGGGATGCAAGAGACCCAGTACTTC. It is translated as CASSSNWGMQETQYF.

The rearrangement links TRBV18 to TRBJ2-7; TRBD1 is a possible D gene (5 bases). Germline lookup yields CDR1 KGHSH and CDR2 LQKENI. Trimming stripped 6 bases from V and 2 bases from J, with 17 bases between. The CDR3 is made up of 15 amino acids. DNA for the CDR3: TGTGCCAGCTCGGCGGCAGGGCTGTCCGCCTACGAGCAGTACTTC. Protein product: CASSAAGLSAYEQYF.

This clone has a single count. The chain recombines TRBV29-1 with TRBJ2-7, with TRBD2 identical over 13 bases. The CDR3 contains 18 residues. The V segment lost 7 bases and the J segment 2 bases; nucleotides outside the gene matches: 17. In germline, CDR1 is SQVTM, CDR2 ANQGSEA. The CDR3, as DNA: TGCAGCGCGAAGCTTTCTGGAACTAGCGGGGGGGAAGCCTACGAGCAGTACTTC. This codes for CSAKLSGTSGGEAYEQYF.

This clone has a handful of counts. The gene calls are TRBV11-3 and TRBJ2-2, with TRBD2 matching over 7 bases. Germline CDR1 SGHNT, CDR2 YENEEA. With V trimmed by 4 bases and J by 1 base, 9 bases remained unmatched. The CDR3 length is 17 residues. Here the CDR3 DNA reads TGTGCCAGCAGCTGGGACGGGCGGGAGAGGAACACCGGGGAGCTGTTTTTT. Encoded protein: CASSWDGRERNTGELFF.